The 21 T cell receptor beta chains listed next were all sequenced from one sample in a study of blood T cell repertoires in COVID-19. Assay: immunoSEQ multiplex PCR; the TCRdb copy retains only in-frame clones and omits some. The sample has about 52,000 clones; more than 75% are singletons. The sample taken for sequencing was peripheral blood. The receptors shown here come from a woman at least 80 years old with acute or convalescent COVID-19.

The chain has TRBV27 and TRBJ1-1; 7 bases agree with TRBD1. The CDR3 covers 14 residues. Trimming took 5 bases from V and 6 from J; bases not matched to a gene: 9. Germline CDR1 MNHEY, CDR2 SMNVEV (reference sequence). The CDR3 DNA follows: TGTGCCAGCAGTCGCACGACAGGGATGGCTGAAGCTTTCTTT. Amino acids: CASSRTTGMAEAFF.

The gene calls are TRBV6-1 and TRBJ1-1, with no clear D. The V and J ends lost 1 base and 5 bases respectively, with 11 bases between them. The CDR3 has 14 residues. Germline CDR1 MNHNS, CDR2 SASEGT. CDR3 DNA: TGTGCCAGCAGTGAAGAGTTACTAGGGACTGAAGCTTTCTTT. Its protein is CASSEELLGTEAFF.

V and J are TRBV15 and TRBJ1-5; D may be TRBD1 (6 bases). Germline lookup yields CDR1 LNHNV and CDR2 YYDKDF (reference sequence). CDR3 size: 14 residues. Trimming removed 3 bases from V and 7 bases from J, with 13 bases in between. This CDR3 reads CATSSYRVEQPQHF. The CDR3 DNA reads TGTGCCACCAGCAGTTACAGGGTAGAACAGCCCCAGCATTTT.

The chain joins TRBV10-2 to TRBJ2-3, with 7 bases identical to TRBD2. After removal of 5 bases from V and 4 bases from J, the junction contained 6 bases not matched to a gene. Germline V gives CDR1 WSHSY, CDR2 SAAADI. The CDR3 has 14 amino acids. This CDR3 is CASSQAGSSDTQYF. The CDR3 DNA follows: TGCGCCAGCAGTCAAGCGGGATCATCAGATACGCAGTATTTT.

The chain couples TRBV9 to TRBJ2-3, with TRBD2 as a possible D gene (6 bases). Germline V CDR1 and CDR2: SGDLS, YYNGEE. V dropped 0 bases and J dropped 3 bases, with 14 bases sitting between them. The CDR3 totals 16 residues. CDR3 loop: CASSVVGGSRTDTQYF. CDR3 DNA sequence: TGTGCCAGCAGCGTAGTTGGGGGGTCCCGAACAGATACGCAGTATTTT.

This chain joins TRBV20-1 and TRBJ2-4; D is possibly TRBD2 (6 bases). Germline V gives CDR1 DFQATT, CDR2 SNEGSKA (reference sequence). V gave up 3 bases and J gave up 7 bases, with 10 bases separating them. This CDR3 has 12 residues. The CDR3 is CSASSGENIQYF. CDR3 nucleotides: TGCAGTGCTAGTTCGGGGGAGAACATTCAGTACTTC.

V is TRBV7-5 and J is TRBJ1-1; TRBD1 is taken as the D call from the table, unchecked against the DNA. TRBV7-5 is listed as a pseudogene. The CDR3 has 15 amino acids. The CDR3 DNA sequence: TGTGCCAGAAGCTTGGGACACTCGGGAAGGACTGAAGCTTTCTTT. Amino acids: CARSLGHSGRTEAFF.

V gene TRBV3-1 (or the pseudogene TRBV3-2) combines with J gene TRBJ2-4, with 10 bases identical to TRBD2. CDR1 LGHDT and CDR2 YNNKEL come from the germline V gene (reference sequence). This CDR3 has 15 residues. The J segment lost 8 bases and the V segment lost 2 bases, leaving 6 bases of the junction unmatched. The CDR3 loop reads CASSQSSGGGYIQYF. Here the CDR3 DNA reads TGTGCCAGCAGCCAATCAAGCGGGGGGGGATACATTCAGTACTTC.

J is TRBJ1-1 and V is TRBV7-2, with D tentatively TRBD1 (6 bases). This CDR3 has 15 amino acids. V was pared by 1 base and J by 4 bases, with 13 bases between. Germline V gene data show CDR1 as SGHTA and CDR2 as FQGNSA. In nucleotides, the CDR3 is TGTGCCAGCAGCTTAGTGTGGGGGCAAGGCACTGAAGCTTTCTTT. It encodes CASSLVWGQGTEAFF.

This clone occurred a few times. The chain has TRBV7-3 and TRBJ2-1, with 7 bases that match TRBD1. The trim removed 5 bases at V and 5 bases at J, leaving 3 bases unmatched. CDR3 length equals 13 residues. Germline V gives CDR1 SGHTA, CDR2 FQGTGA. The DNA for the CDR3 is TGTGCCAGCAGCGTGGGACAGAACAATGAGCAGTTCTTC. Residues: CASSVGQNNEQFF.

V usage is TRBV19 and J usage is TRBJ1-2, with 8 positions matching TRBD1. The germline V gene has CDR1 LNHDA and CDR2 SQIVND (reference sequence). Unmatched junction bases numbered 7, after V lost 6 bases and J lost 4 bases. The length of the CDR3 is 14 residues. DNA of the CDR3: TGTGCCAGTAGCCAAACCGGGACAGGCTATGGCTACACCTTC. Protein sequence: CASSQTGTGYGYTF.

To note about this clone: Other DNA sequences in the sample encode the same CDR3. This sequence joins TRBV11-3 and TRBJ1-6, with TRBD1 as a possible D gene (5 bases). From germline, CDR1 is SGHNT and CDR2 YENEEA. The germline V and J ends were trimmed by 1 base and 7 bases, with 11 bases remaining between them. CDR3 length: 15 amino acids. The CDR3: CASSLAGRGNSPLHF. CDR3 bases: TGTGCCAGCAGCTTAGCGGGACGGGGGAATTCACCCCTCCACTTT.

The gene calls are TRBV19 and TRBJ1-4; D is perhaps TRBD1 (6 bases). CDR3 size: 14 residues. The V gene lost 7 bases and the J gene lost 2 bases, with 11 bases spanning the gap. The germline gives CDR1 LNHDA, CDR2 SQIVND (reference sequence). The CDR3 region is CASTTGSTNEKLFF. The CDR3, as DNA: TGTGCCAGTACCACAGGGAGCACTAATGAAAAACTGTTTTTT. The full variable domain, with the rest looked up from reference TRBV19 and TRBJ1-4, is DGGITQSPKYLFRKEGQNVTLSCEQNLNHDAMYWYRQDPGQGLRLIYYSQIVNDFQKGDIAEGYSVSREKKESFPLTVTSAQKNPTAFYLCASTTGSTNEKLFFGSGTQLSVL.

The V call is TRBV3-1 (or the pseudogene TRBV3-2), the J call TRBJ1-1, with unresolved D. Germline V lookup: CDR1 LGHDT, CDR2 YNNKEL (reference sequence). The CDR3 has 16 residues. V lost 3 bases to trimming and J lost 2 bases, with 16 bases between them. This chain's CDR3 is CASSHLRQVRNTEAFF. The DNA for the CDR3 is TGTGCCAGCAGCCACTTAAGGCAGGTTCGAAACACTGAAGCTTTCTTT.

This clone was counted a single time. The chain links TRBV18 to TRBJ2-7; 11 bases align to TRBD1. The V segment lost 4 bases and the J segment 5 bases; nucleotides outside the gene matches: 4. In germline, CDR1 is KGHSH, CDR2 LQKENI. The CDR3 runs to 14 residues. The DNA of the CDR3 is TGTGCCAGCTCACTGGGACAGGGGGGTAACGAGCAGTACTTC. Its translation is CASSLGQGGNEQYF.

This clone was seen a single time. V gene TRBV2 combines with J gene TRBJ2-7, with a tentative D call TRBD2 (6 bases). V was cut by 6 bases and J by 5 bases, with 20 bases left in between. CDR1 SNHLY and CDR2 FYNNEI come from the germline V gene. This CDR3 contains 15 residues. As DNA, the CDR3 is TGTGCCAGCAGACCCCTAGCGCAGCCGGAGAACGAGCAGTACTTC. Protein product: CASRPLAQPENEQYF.

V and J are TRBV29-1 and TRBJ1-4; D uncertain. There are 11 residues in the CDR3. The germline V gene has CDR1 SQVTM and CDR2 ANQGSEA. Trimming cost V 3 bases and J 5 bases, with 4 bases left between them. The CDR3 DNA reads TGCAGCGTTGACAGAAATGAAAAACTGTTTTTT. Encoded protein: CSVDRNEKLFF. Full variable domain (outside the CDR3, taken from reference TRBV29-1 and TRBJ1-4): SAVISQKPSRDICQRGTSLTIQCQVDSQVTMMFWYRQQPGQSLTLIATANQGSEATYESGFVIDKFPISRPNLTFSTLTVSNMSPEDSSIYLCSVDRNEKLFFGSGTQLSVL.

CDR3 loop: CASSLEPGQGYYTF. The CDR3 coding sequence is TGTGCCAGCAGCTTAGAACCGGGACAGGGGTACTACACCTTC. V gene TRBV7-6 combines with J gene TRBJ1-2; TRBD1 matches 10 bases. CDR3 size: 14 residues. J was trimmed by 10 bases and V by 1 base; bases with no gene match: 6. Germline V gene data show CDR1 as SGHVS and CDR2 as FNYEAQ.

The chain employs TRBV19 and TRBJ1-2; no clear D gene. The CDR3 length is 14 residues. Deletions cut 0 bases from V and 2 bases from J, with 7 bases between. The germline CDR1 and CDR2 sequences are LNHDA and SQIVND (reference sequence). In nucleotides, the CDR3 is TGTGCCAGTAGTATAGAGTTTCCGAACTATGGCTACACCTTC. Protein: CASSIEFPNYGYTF.

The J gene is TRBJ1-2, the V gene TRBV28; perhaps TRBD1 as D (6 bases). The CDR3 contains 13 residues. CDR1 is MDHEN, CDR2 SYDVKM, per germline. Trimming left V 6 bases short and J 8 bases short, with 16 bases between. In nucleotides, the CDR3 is TGTGCCAGCAGCCCCGGACAGCCGAGAGGCTACACCTTC. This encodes CASSPGQPRGYTF.

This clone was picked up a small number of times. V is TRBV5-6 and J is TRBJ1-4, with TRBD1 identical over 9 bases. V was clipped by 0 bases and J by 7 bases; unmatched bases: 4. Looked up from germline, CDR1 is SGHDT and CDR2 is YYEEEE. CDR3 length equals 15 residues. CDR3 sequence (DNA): TGTGCCAGCAGCTTGGACGGGACAGGGTTTGAAAAACTGTTTTTT. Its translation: CASSLDGTGFEKLFF. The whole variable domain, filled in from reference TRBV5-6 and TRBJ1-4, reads DAGVTQSPTHLIKTRGQQVTLRCSPKSGHDTVSWYQQALGQGPQFIFQYYEEEERQRGNFPDRFSGHQFPNYSSELNVNALLLGDSALYLCASSLDGTGFEKLFFGSGTQLSVL.